This T cell receptor (beta chain) was retrieved from a study of blood T cell repertoires in COVID-19. Study-level background: Some COVID-19 samples were acute and others convalescent; all came from the United States, Italy and Spain.

This CDR3 has 17 residues. Produced via immunoSEQ multiplex PCR; TCRdb's table is partial and in-frame only. The data show more than 110,000 clones, approximately 90% seen once. This TCR was recovered from a woman aged 40-49 years with acute or convalescent COVID-19. The gene calls are TRBV21-1 and TRBJ2-2; the table gives TRBD1 as D, unverified against the DNA. TRBV21-1 is a listed pseudogene. The sequencing sample was made of peripheral blood. The CDR3, as DNA: TGTGCCAGCAGCTCCCCCCCGGGACAGGGGGCTCTCGGGGAGCTGTTTTTT. Protein sequence: CASSSPPGQGALGELFF.